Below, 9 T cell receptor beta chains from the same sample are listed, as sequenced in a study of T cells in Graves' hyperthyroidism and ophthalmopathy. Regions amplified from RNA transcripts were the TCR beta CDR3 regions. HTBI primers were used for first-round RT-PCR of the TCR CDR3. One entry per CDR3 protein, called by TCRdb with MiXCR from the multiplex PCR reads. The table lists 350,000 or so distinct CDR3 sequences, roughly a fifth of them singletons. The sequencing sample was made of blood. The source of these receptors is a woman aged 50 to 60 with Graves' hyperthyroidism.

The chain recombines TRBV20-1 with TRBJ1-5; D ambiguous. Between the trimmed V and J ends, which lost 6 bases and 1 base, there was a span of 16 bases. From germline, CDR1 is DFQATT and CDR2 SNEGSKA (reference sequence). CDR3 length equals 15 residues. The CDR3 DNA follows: TGCAGTGCCACAGAAAGGGTTGCGAGCAATCAGCCCCAGCATTTT. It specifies CSATERVASNQPQHF.

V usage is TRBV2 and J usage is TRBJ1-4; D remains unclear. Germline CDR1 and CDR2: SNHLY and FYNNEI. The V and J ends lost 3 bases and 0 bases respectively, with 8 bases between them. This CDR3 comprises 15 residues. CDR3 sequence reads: CASSEETATNEKLFF. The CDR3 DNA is TGTGCCAGCAGTGAGGAGACTGCAACTAATGAAAAACTGTTTTTT.

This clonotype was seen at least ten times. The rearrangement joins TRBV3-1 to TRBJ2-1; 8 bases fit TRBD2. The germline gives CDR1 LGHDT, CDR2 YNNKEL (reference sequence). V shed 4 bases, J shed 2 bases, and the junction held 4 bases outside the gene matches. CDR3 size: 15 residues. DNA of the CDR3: TGTGCCAGCAGCCGGAGCGGGGGACCCTACAATGAGCAGTTCTTC. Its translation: CASSRSGGPYNEQFF.

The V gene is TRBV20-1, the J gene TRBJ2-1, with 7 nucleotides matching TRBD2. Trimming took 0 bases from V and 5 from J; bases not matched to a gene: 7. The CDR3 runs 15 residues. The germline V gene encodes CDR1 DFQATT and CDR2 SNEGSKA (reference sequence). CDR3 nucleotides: TGCAGTGCTAGAGATTGGGGGGGGGAAAACAATGAGCAGTTCTTC. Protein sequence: CSARDWGGENNEQFF.

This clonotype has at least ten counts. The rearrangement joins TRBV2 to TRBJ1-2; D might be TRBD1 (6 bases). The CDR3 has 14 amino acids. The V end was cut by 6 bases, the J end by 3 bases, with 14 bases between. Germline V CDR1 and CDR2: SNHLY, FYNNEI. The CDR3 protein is CASRADRQDYGYTF. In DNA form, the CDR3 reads TGTGCCAGCAGAGCCGACAGGCAAGACTATGGCTACACCTTC.

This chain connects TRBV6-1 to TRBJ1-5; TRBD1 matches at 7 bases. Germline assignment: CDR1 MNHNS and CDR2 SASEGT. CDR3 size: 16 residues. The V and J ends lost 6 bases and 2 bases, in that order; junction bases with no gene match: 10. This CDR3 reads CASSRGFGQGNQPQHF. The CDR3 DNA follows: TGTGCCAGCAGCCGAGGGTTTGGACAGGGCAATCAGCCCCAGCATTTT.

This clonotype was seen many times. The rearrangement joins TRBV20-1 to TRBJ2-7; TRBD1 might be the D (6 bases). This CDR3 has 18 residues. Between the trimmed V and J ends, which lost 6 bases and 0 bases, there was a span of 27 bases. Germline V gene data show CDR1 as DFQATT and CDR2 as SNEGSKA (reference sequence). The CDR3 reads CSAKTPPSKTGSSYEQYF. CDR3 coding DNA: TGCAGTGCGAAGACCCCACCAAGTAAGACAGGCAGCTCCTACGAGCAGTACTTC.

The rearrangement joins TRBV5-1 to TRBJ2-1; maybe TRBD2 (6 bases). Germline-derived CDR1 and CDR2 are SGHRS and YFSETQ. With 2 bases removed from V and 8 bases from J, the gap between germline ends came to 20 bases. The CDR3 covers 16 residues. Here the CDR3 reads CASSFLKTGSAHEQFF. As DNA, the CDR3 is TGCGCCAGCAGCTTTTTAAAAACCGGGAGCGCCCATGAGCAGTTCTTC.

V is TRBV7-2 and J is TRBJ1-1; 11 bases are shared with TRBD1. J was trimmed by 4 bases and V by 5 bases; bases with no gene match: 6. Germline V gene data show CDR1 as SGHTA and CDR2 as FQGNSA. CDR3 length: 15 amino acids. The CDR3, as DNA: TGTGCCAGCAGCGTGCCCGGGACAGGGGGCACTGAAGCTTTCTTT. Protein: CASSVPGTGGTEAFF.